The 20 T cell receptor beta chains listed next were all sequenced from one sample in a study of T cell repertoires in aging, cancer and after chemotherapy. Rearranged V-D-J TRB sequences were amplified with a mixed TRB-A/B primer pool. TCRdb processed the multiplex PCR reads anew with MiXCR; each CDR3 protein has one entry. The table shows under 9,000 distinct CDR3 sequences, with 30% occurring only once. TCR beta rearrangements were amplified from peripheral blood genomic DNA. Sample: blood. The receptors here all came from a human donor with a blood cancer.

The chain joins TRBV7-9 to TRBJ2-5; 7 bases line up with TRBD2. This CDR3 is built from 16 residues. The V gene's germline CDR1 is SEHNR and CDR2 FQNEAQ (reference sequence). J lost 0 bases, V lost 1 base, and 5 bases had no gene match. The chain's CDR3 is CASSLGGREYQETQYF. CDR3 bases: TGTGCCAGCAGCTTAGGGGGGAGGGAGTACCAAGAGACCCAGTACTTC. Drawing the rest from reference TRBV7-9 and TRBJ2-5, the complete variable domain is DTGVSQNPRHKITKRGQNVTFRCDPISEHNRLYWYRQTLGQGPEFLTYFQNEAQLEKSRLLSDRFSAERPKGSFSTLEIQRTEQGDSAMYLCASSLGGREYQETQYFGPGTRLLVL.

CDR3 sequence: CASSEQGSTEAFF. Written as DNA, the CDR3 is TGTGCCAGCAGTGAACAGGGATCCACTGAAGCTTTCTTT. The rearrangement uses TRBV6-5 and TRBJ1-1; D might be TRBD1 (6 bases). The V end lost 5 bases, the J end lost 4 bases, and 11 bases lay between the germline ends. The CDR3 totals 13 residues. CDR1 is MNHEY, CDR2 SVGAGI, per germline.

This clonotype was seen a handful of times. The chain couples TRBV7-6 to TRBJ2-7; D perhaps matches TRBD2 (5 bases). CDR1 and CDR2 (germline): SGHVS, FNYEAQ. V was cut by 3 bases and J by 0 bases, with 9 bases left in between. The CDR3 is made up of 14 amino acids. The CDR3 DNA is TGTGCCAGCAGCTTGGAACGGGGCTCCTACGAGCAGTACTTC. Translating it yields CASSLERGSYEQYF.

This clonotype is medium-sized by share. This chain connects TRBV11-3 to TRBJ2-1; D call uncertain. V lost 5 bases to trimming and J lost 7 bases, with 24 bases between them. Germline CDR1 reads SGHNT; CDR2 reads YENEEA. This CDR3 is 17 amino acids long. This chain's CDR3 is CASSPNEPGRPINEQFF. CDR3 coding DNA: TGTGCCAGCAGCCCAAACGAACCCGGCAGACCCATTAATGAGCAGTTCTTC. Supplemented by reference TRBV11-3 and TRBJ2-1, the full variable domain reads EAGVVQSPRYKIIEKKQPVAFWCNPISGHNTLYWYLQNLGQGPELLIRYENEEAVDDSQLPKDRFSAERLKGVDSTLKIQPAELGDSAVYLCASSPNEPGRPINEQFFGPGTRLTVL.

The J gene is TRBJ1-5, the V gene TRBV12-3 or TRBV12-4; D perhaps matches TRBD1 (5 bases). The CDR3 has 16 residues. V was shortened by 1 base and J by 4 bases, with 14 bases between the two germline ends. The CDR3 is CASSLGDPTLNQPQHF. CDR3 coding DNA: TGTGCCAGCAGTTTAGGGGACCCCACTTTGAATCAGCCCCAGCATTTT.

The CDR3 region is CASSLGLDSNQPQHF. CDR3 DNA sequence: TGTGCCAGCAGCTTAGGGTTAGATAGCAATCAGCCCCAGCATTTT. J is TRBJ1-5 and V is TRBV11-3; D gene unclear. Germline V gene lookup returns CDR1 SGHNT and CDR2 YENEEA. The CDR3 consists of 15 residues. Deletions cut 1 base from V and 0 bases from J, with 7 bases between.

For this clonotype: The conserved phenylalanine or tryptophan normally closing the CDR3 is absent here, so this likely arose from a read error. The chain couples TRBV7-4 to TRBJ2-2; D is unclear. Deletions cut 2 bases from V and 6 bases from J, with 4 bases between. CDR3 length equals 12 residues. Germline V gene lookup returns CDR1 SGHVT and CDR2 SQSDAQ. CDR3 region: CASSLLAGELFL. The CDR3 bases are TGTGCCAGCAGCTTATTAGCCGGGGAGCTGTTTCTT.

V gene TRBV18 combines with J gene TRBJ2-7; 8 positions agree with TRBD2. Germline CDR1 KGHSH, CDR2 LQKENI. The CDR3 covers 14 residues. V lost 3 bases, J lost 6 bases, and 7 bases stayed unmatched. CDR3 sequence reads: CASSPSSGGPEQYF. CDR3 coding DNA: TGTGCCAGCTCACCGTCGAGCGGGGGCCCCGAGCAGTACTTC.

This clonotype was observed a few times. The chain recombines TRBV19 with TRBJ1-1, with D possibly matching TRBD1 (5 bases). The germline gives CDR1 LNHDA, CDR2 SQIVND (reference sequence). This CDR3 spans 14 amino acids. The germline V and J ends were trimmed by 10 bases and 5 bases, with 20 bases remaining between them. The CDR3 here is CATRSRQGKTEAFF. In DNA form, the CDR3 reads TGTGCCACCCGATCTCGTCAGGGTAAGACTGAAGCTTTCTTT. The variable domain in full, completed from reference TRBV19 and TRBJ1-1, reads DGGITQSPKYLFRKEGQNVTLSCEQNLNHDAMYWYRQDPGQGLRLIYYSQIVNDFQKGDIAEGYSVSREKKESFPLTVTSAQKNPTAFYLCATRSRQGKTEAFFGQGTRLTVV.

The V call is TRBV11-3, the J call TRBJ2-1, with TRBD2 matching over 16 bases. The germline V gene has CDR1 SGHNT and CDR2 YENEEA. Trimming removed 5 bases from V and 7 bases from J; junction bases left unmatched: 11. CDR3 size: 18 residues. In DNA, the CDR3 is TGTGCCAGCAGCGTTACCGGGACTAGCGGGGGGGCCAGTAATGAGCAGTTCTTC. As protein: CASSVTGTSGGASNEQFF. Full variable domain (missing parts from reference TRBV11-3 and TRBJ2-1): EAGVVQSPRYKIIEKKQPVAFWCNPISGHNTLYWYLQNLGQGPELLIRYENEEAVDDSQLPKDRFSAERLKGVDSTLKIQPAELGDSAVYLCASSVTGTSGGASNEQFFGPGTRLTVL.

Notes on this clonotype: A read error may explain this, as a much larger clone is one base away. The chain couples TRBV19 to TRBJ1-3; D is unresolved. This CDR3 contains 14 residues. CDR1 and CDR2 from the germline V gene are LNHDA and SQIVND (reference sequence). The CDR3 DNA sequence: TGTGCCAGTAAGGACGCCACCTCTGTAAACACCATATATTTT. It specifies CASKDATSVNTIYF.

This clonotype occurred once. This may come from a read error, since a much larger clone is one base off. The CDR3 DNA follows: TGTCCCAGTAGAGGACAGAACCTTGCAACTAATGAAAAACTGTTTTTT. Translated: CPSRGQNLATNEKLFF. The chain uses TRBV19 and TRBJ1-4, with D possibly being TRBD1 (6 bases). The CDR3 sequence is 16 residues long. Germline CDR1 reads LNHDA; CDR2 reads SQIVND (reference sequence).

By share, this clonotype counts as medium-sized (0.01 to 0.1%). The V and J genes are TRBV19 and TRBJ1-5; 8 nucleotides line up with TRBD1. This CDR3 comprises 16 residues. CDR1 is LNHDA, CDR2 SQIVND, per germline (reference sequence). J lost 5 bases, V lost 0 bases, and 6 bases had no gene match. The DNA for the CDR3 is TGTGCCAGTAGTATAGATCATGCACAGGGGGATCAGCCCCAGCATTTT. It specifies CASSIDHAQGDQPQHF. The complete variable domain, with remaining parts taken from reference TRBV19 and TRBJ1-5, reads DGGITQSPKYLFRKEGQNVTLSCEQNLNHDAMYWYRQDPGQGLRLIYYSQIVNDFQKGDIAEGYSVSREKKESFPLTVTSAQKNPTAFYLCASSIDHAQGDQPQHFGDGTRLSIL.

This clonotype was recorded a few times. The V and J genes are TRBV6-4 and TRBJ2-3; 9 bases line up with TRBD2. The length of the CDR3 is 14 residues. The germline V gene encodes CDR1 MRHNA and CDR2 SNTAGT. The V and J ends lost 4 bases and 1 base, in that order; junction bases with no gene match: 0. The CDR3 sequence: CASSASGGTDTQYF. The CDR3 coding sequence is TGTGCCAGCAGTGCTAGCGGGGGCACAGATACGCAGTATTTT.

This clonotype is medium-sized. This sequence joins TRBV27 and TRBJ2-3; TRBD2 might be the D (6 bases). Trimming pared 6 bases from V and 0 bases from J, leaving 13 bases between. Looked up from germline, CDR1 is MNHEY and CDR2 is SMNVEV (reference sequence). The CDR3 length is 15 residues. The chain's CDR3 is CASRGRSGSTDTQYF. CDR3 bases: TGTGCCAGCAGGGGAAGGAGCGGGAGCACAGATACGCAGTATTTT.

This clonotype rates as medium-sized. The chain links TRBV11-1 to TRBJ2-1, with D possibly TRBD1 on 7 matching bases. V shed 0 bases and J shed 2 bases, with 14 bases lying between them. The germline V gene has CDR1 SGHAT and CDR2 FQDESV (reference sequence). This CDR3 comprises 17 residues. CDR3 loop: CASSLAAGGGPYNEQFF. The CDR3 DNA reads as TGTGCCAGCAGCTTAGCCGCTGGAGGGGGCCCCTACAATGAGCAGTTCTTC. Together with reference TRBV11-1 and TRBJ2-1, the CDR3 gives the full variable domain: EAEVAQSPRYKITEKSQAVAFWCDPISGHATLYWYRQILGQGPELLVQFQDESVVDDSQLPKDRFSAERLKGVDSTLKIQPAELGDSAMYLCASSLAAGGGPYNEQFFGPGTRLTVL.

CDR3 sequence: CASSPGTGQGGTYEQYF. The CDR3 DNA reads as TGTGCCAGCAGCCCTGGGACGGGACAGGGTGGCACCTACGAGCAGTACTTC. The V gene is TRBV11-3, the J gene TRBJ2-7, with 9 nucleotides matching TRBD1. The germline CDR1 and CDR2 sequences are SGHNT and YENEEA. The CDR3 runs to 17 residues. V lost 5 bases, J lost 2 bases, and 13 bases stayed unmatched.

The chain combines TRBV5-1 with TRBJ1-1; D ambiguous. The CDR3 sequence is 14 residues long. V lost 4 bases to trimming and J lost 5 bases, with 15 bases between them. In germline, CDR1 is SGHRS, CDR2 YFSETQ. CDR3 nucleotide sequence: TGCGCCAGCAGCCATCCCCCCTTGGTGACTGAAGCTTTCTTT. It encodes CASSHPPLVTEAFF. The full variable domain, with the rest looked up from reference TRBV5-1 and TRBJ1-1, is KAGVTQTPRYLIKTRGQQVTLSCSPISGHRSVSWYQQTPGQGLQFLFEYFSETQRNKGNFPGRFSGRQFSNSRSEMNVSTLELGDSALYLCASSHPPLVTEAFFGQGTRLTVV.

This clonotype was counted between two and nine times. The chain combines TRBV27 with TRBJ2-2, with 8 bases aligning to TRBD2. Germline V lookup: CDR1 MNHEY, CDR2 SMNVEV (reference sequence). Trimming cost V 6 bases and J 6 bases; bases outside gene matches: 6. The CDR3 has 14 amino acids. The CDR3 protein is CASSAGTRSGELFF. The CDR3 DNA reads TGTGCCAGCAGCGCCGGGACTAGGTCCGGGGAGCTGTTTTTT.

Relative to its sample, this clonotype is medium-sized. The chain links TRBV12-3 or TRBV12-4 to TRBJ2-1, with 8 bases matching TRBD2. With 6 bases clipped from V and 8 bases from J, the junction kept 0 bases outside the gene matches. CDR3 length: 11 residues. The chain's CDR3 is CASRRGDEQFF. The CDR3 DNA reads TGTGCCAGCAGGCGGGGGGATGAGCAGTTCTTC.